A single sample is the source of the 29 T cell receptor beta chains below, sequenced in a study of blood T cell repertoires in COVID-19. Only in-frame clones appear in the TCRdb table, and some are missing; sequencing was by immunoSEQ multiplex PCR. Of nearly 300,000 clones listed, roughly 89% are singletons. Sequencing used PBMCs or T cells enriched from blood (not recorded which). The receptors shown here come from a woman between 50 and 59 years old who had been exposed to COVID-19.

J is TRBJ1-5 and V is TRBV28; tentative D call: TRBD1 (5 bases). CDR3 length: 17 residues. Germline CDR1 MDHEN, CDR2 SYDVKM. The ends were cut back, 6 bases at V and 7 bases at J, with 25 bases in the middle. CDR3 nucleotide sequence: TGTGCCAGCAGCCCCTCACTGGAGGGGCCCTATCGGCAGCCCCAGCATTTT. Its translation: CASSPSLEGPYRQPQHF.

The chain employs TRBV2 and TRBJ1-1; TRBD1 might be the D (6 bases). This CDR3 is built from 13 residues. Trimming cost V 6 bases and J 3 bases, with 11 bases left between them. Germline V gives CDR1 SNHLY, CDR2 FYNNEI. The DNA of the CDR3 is TGTGCCAGCAGGAACAGGGTTGACACTGAAGCTTTCTTT. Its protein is CASRNRVDTEAFF. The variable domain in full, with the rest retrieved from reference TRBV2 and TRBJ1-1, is EPEVTQTPSHQVTQMGQEVILRCVPISNHLYFYWYRQILGQKVEFLVSFYNNEISEKSEIFDDQFSVERPDGSNFTLKIRSTKLEDSAMYFCASRNRVDTEAFFGQGTRLTVV.

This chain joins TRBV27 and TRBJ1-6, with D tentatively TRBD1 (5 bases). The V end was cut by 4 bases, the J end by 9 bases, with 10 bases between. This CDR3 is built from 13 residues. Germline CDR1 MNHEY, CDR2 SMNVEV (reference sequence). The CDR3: CASSSRVRSPLHF. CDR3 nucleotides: TGTGCCAGCAGTTCCAGGGTTCGTTCACCCCTCCACTTT.

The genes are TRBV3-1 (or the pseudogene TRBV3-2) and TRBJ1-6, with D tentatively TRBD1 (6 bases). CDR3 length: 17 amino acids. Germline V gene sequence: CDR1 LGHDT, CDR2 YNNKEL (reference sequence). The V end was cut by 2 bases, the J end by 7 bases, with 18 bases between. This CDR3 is CASSQKGGRQGNSPLHF. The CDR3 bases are TGTGCCAGCAGCCAAAAAGGGGGTCGCCAGGGGAATTCACCCCTCCACTTT.

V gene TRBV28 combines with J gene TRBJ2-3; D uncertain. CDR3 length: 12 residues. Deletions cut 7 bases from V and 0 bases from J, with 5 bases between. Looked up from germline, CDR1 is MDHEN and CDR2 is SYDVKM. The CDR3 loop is CASMTSTDTQYF. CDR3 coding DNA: TGTGCCAGCATGACTAGCACAGATACGCAGTATTTT.

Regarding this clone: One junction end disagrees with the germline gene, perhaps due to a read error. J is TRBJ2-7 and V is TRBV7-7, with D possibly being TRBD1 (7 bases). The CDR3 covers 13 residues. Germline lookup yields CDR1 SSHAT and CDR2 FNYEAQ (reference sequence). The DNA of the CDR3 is TGTGCTAGCAGCTCGAACCAGGGGGGAGAGCAGTACTTC. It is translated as CASSSNQGGEQYF.

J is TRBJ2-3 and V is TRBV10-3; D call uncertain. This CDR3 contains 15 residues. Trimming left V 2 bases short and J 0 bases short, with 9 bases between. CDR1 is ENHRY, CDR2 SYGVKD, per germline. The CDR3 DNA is TGTGCCATCAGTGAGGCGAATCCTAGCACAGATACGCAGTATTTT. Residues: CAISEANPSTDTQYF.

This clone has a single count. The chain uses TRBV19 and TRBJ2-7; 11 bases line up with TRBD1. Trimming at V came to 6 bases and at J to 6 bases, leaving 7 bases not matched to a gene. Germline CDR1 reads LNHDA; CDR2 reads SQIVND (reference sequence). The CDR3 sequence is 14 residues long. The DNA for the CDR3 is TGTGCCAGTAGCCCGACGGGGACAGGGGGCGAGCAGTACTTC. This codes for CASSPTGTGGEQYF.

Here the CDR3 reads CAWSLAPNYGYTF. The CDR3 nucleotides are TGTGCCTGGAGTCTGGCTCCTAACTATGGCTACACCTTC. V gene TRBV30 combines with J gene TRBJ1-2, with no clear D. The CDR3 is 13 residues long. Germline-derived CDR1 and CDR2 are GTSNPN and SVGIG (reference sequence). V was pared by 2 bases and J by 0 bases, with 7 bases between.

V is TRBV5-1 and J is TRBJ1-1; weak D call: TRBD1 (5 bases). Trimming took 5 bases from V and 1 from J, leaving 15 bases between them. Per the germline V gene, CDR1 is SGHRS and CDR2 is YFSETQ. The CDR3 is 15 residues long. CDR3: CASRRTGDQNTEAFF. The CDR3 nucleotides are TGCGCCAGCAGGCGTACAGGCGACCAGAACACTGAAGCTTTCTTT.

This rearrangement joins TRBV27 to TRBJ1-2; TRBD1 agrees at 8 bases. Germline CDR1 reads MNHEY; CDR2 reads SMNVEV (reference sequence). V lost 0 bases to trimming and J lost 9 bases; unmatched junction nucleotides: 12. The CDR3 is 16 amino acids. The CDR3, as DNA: TGTGCCAGCAGTTTATCGAGGGGGGCAGGGGGCCCGAGCTACACCTTC. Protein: CASSLSRGAGGPSYTF.

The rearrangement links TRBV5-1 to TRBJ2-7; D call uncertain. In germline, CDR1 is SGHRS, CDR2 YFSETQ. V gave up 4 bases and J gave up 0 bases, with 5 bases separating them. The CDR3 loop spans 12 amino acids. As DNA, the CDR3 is TGCGCCAGCAGCCTTCCCTCCTACGAGCAGTACTTC. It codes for CASSLPSYEQYF.

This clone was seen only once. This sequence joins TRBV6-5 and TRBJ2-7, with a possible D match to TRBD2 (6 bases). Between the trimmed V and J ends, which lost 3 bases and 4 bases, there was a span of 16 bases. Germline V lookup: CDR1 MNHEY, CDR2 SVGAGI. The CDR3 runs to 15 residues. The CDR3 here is CASSYESRGIYEQYF. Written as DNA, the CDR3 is TGTGCCAGCAGTTATGAGTCGCGGGGAATTTACGAGCAGTACTTC.

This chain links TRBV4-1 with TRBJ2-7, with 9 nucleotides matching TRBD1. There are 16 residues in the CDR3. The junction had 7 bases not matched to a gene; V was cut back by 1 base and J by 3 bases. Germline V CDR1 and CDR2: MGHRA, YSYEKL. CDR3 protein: CASSQVPTGGHYEQYF. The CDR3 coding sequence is TGCGCCAGCAGCCAAGTACCGACAGGGGGGCACTACGAGCAGTACTTC.

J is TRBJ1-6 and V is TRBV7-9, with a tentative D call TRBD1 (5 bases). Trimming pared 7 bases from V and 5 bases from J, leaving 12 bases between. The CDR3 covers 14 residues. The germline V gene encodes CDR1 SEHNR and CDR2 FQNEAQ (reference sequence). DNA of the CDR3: TGTGCCAGCAAATCGGGGGGGGATAATTCACCCCTCCACTTT. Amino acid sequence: CASKSGGDNSPLHF.

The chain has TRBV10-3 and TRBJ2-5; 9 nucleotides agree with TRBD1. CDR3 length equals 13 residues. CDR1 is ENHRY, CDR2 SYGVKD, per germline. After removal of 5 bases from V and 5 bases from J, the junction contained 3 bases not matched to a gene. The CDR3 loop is CAISYGTGETQYF. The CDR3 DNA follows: TGTGCCATCAGTTACGGGACAGGGGAGACCCAGTACTTC.

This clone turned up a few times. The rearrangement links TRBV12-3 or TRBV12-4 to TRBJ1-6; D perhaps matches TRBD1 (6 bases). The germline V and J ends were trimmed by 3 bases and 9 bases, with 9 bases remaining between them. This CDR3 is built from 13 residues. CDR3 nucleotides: TGTGCCAGCAGTTTGGGGACATCTTCACCCCTCCACTTT. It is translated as CASSLGTSSPLHF.

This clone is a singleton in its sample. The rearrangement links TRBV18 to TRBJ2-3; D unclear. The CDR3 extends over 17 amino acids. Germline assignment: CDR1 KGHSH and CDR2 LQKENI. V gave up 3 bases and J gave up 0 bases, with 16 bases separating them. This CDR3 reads CASSPSELAASTDTQYF. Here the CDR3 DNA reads TGTGCCAGCTCACCGAGCGAATTAGCAGCTAGCACAGATACGCAGTATTTT.

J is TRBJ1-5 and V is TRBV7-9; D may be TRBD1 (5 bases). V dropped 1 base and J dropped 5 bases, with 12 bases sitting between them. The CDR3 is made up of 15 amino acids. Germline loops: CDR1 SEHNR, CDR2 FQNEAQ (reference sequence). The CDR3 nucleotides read TGTGCCAGCAGCTTAGGGGGAGGGACCGATCAGCCCCAGCATTTT. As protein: CASSLGGGTDQPQHF.

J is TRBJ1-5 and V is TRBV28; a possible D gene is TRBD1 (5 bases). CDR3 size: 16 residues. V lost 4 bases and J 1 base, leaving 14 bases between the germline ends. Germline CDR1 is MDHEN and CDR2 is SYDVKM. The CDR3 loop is CASSSVGGTSNQPQHF. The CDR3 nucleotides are TGTGCCAGCAGTTCAGTCGGAGGGACCAGCAATCAGCCCCAGCATTTT.

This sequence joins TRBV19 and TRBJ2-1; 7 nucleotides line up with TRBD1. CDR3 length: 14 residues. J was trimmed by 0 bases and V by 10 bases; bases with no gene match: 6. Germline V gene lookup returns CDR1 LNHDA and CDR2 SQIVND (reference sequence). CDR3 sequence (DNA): TGTGCCACTAACCGGGACAGCTCCTACAATGAGCAGTTCTTC. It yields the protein CATNRDSSYNEQFF. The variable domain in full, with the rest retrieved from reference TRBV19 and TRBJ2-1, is DGGITQSPKYLFRKEGQNVTLSCEQNLNHDAMYWYRQDPGQGLRLIYYSQIVNDFQKGDIAEGYSVSREKKESFPLTVTSAQKNPTAFYLCATNRDSSYNEQFFGPGTRLTVL.

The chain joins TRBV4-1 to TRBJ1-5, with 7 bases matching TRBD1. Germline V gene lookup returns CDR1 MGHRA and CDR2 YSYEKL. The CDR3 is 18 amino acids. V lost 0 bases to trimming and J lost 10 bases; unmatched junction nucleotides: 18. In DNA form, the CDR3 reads TGCGCCAGCAGCCAAGATACTCGAGACAGGGTTCTTCTCGCCCCCCAGCATTTT. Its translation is CASSQDTRDRVLLAPQHF.

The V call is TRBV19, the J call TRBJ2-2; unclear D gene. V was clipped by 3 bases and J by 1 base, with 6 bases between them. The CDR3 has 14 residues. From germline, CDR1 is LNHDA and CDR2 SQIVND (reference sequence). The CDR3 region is CASSMQQNTGELFF. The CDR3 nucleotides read TGTGCCAGTAGTATGCAACAGAACACCGGGGAGCTGTTTTTT.

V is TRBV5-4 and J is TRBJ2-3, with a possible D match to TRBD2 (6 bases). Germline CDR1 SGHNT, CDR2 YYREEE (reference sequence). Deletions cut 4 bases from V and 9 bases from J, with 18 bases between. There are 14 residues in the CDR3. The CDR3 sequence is CASSPGDPGTTQYF. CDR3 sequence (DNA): TGTGCCAGCAGCCCGGGGGACCCGGGGACCACGCAGTATTTT.

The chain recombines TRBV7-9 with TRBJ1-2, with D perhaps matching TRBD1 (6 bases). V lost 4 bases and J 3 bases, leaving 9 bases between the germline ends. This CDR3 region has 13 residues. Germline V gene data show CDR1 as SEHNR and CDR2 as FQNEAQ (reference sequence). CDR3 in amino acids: CASSYEGDYGYTF. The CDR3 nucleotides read TGTGCCAGCAGCTACGAGGGGGACTATGGCTACACCTTC.

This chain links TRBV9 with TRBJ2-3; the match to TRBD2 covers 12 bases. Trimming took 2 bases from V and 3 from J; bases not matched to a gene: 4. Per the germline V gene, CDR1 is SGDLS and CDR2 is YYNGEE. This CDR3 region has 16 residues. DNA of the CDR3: TGTGCCAGCAGCGTGGAACTAGCGGGGGGTACAGATACGCAGTATTTT. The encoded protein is CASSVELAGGTDTQYF.

The CDR3 DNA is TGTGCCAGCAGTGACCCCCAAATCTACAATGAGCAGTTCTTC. This gives the protein CASSDPQIYNEQFF. The chain has TRBV2 and TRBJ2-1; D gene ambiguous. The CDR3 loop spans 14 amino acids. Looked up from germline, CDR1 is SNHLY and CDR2 is FYNNEI. The germline V and J ends were trimmed by 3 bases and 3 bases, with 9 bases remaining between them.

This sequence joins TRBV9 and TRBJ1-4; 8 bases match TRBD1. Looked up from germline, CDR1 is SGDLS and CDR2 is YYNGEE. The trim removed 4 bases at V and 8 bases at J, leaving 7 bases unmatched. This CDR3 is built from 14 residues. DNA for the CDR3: TGTGCCAGCAGCATTCGACAGGGGTCAGAAAAACTGTTTTTT. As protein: CASSIRQGSEKLFF.

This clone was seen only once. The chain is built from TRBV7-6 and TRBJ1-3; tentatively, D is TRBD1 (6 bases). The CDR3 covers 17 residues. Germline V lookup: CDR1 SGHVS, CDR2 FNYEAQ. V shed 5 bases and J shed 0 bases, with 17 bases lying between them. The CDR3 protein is CASSPGWGGPSGNTIYF. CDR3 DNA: TGTGCCAGCAGCCCTGGGTGGGGGGGCCCCTCTGGAAACACCATATATTTT.